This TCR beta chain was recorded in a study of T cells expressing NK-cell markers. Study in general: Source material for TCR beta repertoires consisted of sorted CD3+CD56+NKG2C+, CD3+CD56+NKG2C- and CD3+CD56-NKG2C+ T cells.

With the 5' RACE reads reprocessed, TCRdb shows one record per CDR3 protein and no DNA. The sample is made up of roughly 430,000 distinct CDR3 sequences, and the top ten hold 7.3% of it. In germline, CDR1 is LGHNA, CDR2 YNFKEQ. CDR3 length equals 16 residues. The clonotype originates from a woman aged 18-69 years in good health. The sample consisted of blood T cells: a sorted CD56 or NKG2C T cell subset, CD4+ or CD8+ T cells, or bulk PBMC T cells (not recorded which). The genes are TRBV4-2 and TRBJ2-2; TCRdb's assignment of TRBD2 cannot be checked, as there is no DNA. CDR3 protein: CASRSPGLENTGELFF.